A single sample is the source of the 11 T cell receptor beta chains below, sequenced in a study of blood T cell repertoires in COVID-19. Profiling relied on immunoSEQ multiplex PCR, and the TCRdb table lists in-frame clones only, not all of them. The data show under 250,000 clones, over 70% seen once. Sequenced input: peripheral blood. Receptors originate from a man aged 40-50 years with active or convalescent COVID-19.

V and J are TRBV27 and TRBJ1-2, with TRBD1 matching 7 bases. Trimming removed 5 bases from V and 1 base from J; junction bases left unmatched: 10. This CDR3 region has 16 residues. In germline, CDR1 is MNHEY, CDR2 SMNVEV (reference sequence). The DNA for the CDR3 is TGTGCCAGCAGTACGCCCCAAGGGGGCATTAACTATGGCTACACCTTC. The encoded protein is CASSTPQGGINYGYTF.

The chain employs TRBV18 and TRBJ1-2; D ambiguous. The CDR3 totals 13 residues. The V gene's germline CDR1 is KGHSH and CDR2 LQKENI. The V gene lost 3 bases and the J gene lost 2 bases, with 7 bases spanning the gap. In DNA, the CDR3 is TGTGCCAGCTCACCGGGGAGAAACTATGGCTACACCTTC. Translation: CASSPGRNYGYTF.

This chain links TRBV13 with TRBJ2-3; the match to TRBD2 covers 8 bases. Germline V CDR1 and CDR2: PRHDT, FYEKMQ (reference sequence). There are 15 residues in the CDR3. The V gene end was trimmed by 4 bases and the J gene end by 6 bases; junction bases not matched to a gene: 9. The CDR3 nucleotides read TGTGCCAGCAGCTCCGCGGGGGGATCTATTGATACGCAGTATTTT. Amino acid sequence: CASSSAGGSIDTQYF.

This clone was found once. This sample includes further DNA sequences coding for the same CDR3. This chain connects TRBV11-2 to TRBJ1-1, with 11 nucleotides matching TRBD1. Trimming removed 5 bases from V and 2 bases from J; junction bases left unmatched: 4. Germline-derived CDR1 and CDR2 are SGHAT and FQNNGV. CDR3 length equals 15 residues. CDR3 DNA: TGTGCCAGCAGCCTAGGACAGGGGGCAAACACTGAAGCTTTCTTT. Its translation is CASSLGQGANTEAFF. Supplemented by reference TRBV11-2 and TRBJ1-1, the full variable domain reads EAGVAQSPRYKIIEKRQSVAFWCNPISGHATLYWYQQILGQGPKLLIQFQNNGVVDDSQLPKDRFSAERLKGVDSTLKIQPAKLEDSAVYLCASSLGQGANTEAFFGQGTRLTVV.

This rearrangement joins TRBV7-3 to TRBJ1-2, with D uncertain. CDR3 size: 12 residues. Trimming stripped 5 bases from V and 7 bases from J, with 11 bases between. The germline V gene encodes CDR1 SGHTA and CDR2 FQGTGA. CDR3 DNA sequence: TGTGCCAGCAGCAATGGGAGTTTTGGCTACACCTTC. Residues: CASSNGSFGYTF.

The chain couples TRBV7-2 to TRBJ1-2; 9 nucleotides agree with TRBD1. Germline CDR1 and CDR2: SGHTA and FQGNSA. V lost 5 bases and J lost 3; bases outside the gene matches: 4. The CDR3 is made up of 14 amino acids. CDR3 in amino acids: CASSRTGDDYGYTF. The CDR3 nucleotides read TGTGCCAGCAGCCGGACAGGGGATGACTATGGCTACACCTTC.

This sequence joins TRBV12-5 and TRBJ1-2; tentatively, D is TRBD1 (6 bases). V was clipped by 4 bases and J by 4 bases, with 10 bases between them. This CDR3 is 13 amino acids long. Germline CDR1 is LGHNT and CDR2 is FRNRAP. Here the CDR3 DNA reads TGTGCTAGTGGTTCGGACAGTGCCTATGGCTACACCTTC. It specifies CASGSDSAYGYTF.

This chain links TRBV24-1 with TRBJ1-2; tentative D call: TRBD1 (5 bases). V was clipped by 0 bases and J by 3 bases, with 10 bases between them. There are 15 residues in the CDR3. CDR1 and CDR2 (germline): KGHDR, SFDVKD. The CDR3 region has the DNA TGTGCCACCAGTGATTTGTCAGGGTCCGACTATGGCTACACCTTC. Its protein product is CATSDLSGSDYGYTF.

This clone occurred once. This sequence joins TRBV7-2 and TRBJ2-7; the D gene is possibly TRBD1 (7 bases). Germline CDR1 SGHTA, CDR2 FQGNSA. Trimming shortened V by 2 bases and J by 4 bases, and 15 bases separated the two germline ends. The CDR3 is 15 residues long. The CDR3 DNA is TGTGCCAGCAGCTTAACGGCAGGGGGGCTGTACGAGCAGTACTTC. This gives the protein CASSLTAGGLYEQYF.

This sequence joins TRBV11-2 and TRBJ2-1; a possible D gene is TRBD2 (6 bases). The germline V gene encodes CDR1 SGHAT and CDR2 FQNNGV. The V end was cut by 5 bases, the J end by 7 bases, with 15 bases between. This CDR3 is 14 amino acids long. CDR3 residues: CASSAGRDWNEQFF. CDR3 DNA: TGTGCCAGCAGCGCCGGGCGGGATTGGAATGAGCAGTTCTTC.

The V call is TRBV5-5, the J call TRBJ1-5, with D hard to call. Trimming removed 0 bases from V and 5 bases from J, with 6 bases in between. Germline assignment: CDR1 SGHKS and CDR2 YYEKEE (reference sequence). The CDR3 runs to 13 residues. As DNA, the CDR3 is TGTGCCAGCAGCTTGGAGGCGGATCAGCCCCAGCATTTT. As protein: CASSLEADQPQHF.